This T cell receptor (beta chain) was observed in a study of blood T cell repertoires in COVID-19. V lost 3 bases and J lost 3; bases outside the gene matches: 8. Germline V gene data show CDR1 as LGHDT and CDR2 as YNNKEL (reference sequence). This CDR3 contains 16 residues. Only in-frame clones appear in the TCRdb table, and some are missing; sequencing was by immunoSEQ multiplex PCR. The sample consists of around 150,000 clones, 87% of them appearing once. This receptor was taken from a human donor in a cohort sampled during active COVID-19. Source material: peripheral blood. This chain uses TRBV3-1 (or the pseudogene TRBV3-2) with TRBJ1-1; 9 bases match TRBD1. CDR3 bases: TGTGCCAGCAGCCAGTACGGGACAGGGTTTGACACTGAAGCTTTCTTT. Translation: CASSQYGTGFDTEAFF.